This T cell receptor (beta chain) is drawn from a study of post-analysis software for immune sequencing data. Study at large: Some patients lacked subtype; others had relapsing-remitting, secondary progressive or progressive-relapsing disease.

Built from TCR beta cDNA, the libraries had unique molecular identifiers in them. From about 1 to 10 million T cells, 450,000 to 550,000 cDNA molecules were obtained. TCRdb re-analysed the PCR reads in MiXCR, keeping a single row per CDR3 protein. The data show approximately 730,000 distinct CDR3 sequences, 46% seen once. CDR3 length equals 13 residues. V lost 6 bases, J lost 11 bases, and 22 bases lay in between. Germline CDR1 and CDR2: SQVTM and ANQGSEA. Comments on this clonotype: Its antigen is not identified.

Study-level results: Multiple sclerosis patients had significantly lower normalized Chao1 diversity than controls. Five or six TRBV segments were more frequent in patients than controls; TRBV5-6, TRBV5-1 and TRBV20-1 belonged to this group.

Sequencing input: blood. The clonotype comes from a girl between 10 and 17 years old with multiple sclerosis. V gene TRBV29-1 combines with J gene TRBJ2-5, with D possibly matching TRBD1 (6 bases). The CDR3 region has the DNA TGCAGCGTGAATAAACAGGGTATGAATGAGCAGTACTTC. As protein: CSVNKQGMNEQYF.